These 26 T cell receptor beta chains originate from one sample sequenced in a study of T cells in Graves' hyperthyroidism and ophthalmopathy. Using RNA transcripts as the source, TCR beta CDR3 regions were amplified. TCR CDR3 underwent first-round RT-PCR with the HTBI primer set. TCRdb reprocessed the multiplex PCR reads via MiXCR and lists one record per CDR3 protein. Among around 340,000 distinct CDR3 sequences, about 15% were seen once, and the ten largest hold 20% to 25%. The sequenced sample consisted of blood. Receptor source: a woman in her twenties or thirties with Graves' hyperthyroidism.

This sequence joins TRBV6-2 or TRBV6-3 and TRBJ2-3; 8 bases are shared with TRBD2. The trim removed 6 bases at V and 0 bases at J, leaving 5 bases unmatched. This CDR3 has 15 amino acids. The germline gives CDR1 MNHEY, CDR2 SVGEGT. The CDR3 DNA follows: TGTGCCAGCAGCGAGCGGGAGTTGAGCACAGATACGCAGTATTTT. It translates to CASSERELSTDTQYF.

The rearrangement joins TRBV4-1 to TRBJ1-2; 9 bases line up with TRBD1. CDR1 and CDR2 (germline): MGHRA, YSYEKL. CDR3 size: 13 residues. V shed 6 bases, J shed 7 bases, and the junction held 6 bases outside the gene matches. As DNA, the CDR3 is TGCGCCAGCAGTCAACAGGGGGCGTTTGGCTACACCTTC. This codes for CASSQQGAFGYTF.

This rearrangement joins TRBV30 to TRBJ2-2, with D maybe TRBD2 (6 bases). CDR1 GTSNPN and CDR2 SVGIG come from the germline V gene (reference sequence). The CDR3 runs 16 residues. V dropped 3 bases and J dropped 6 bases, with 20 bases sitting between them. CDR3 in DNA: TGTGCCTGGAGGAAACTAGCACTAAATGTGGCCGGGGAGCTGTTTTTT. Protein product: CAWRKLALNVAGELFF.

This clonotype was observed a handful of times. The V call is TRBV2, the J call TRBJ2-3; D not resolved. CDR1 SNHLY and CDR2 FYNNEI come from the germline V gene. The ends were cut back, 7 bases at V and 2 bases at J, with 10 bases in the middle. The CDR3 spans 13 residues. As DNA, the CDR3 is TGTGCCAGCAAACAGTACCCCACAGATACGCAGTATTTT. Protein: CASKQYPTDTQYF.

This clonotype was seen repeatedly, ten times or more. This sequence joins TRBV2 and TRBJ1-2; D not certain. CDR1 and CDR2 from the germline V gene are SNHLY and FYNNEI. Trimming took off 7 bases at V and 5 bases at J, with 14 bases between the two ends. This CDR3 has 13 residues. CDR3 residues: CASINPNEYGYTF. CDR3 in DNA: TGTGCCAGCATCAATCCGAACGAATATGGCTACACCTTC.

There are a few counts of this clonotype. The chain joins TRBV30 to TRBJ1-1, with D unclear. Trimming left V 7 bases short and J 6 bases short, with 21 bases between. The germline CDR1 and CDR2 sequences are GTSNPN and SVGIG (reference sequence). The CDR3 is 14 residues long. The CDR3, as DNA: TGTGCCTCCTCGGATGTGCCCCAAATCGCTGAAGCTTTCTTT. Residues: CASSDVPQIAEAFF.

This clonotype has at least ten counts. A junction boundary mismatches the germline segment, possibly from a read error. This rearrangement joins TRBV5-5 to TRBJ1-5; TRBD1 might be the D (6 bases). Germline assignment: CDR1 SGHKS and CDR2 YYEKEE (reference sequence). The CDR3 runs 14 residues. CDR3 sequence: CAGSSGHSNQPQHF. The CDR3 coding sequence is TGTGCCGGCAGCTCGGGACACAGCAATCAGCCCCAGCATTTT.

The sample holds many counts of this clonotype. The chain carries TRBV2 and TRBJ1-5, with 7 nucleotides matching TRBD1. The junction had 8 bases not matched to a gene; V was cut back by 6 bases and J by 6 bases. The CDR3 length is 14 residues. Germline V gives CDR1 SNHLY, CDR2 FYNNEI. CDR3 protein: CASRGGQSPQPQHF. CDR3 nucleotide sequence: TGTGCCAGCAGGGGGGGACAGTCTCCTCAGCCCCAGCATTTT.

Many counts were recorded for this clonotype. The CDR3 DNA follows: TGTGCCAGCATCGGGACAGGTGGGGGTGGGTCCCAGCATTTT. Amino acids: CASIGTGGGGSQHF. This rearrangement joins TRBV6-1 to TRBJ1-5; 8 positions match TRBD1. CDR3 length: 14 residues. Germline lookup yields CDR1 MNHNS and CDR2 SASEGT. V was clipped by 7 bases and J by 11 bases; unmatched bases: 13.

The rearrangement joins TRBV6-1 to TRBJ2-1; TRBD2 matches at 10 bases. V lost 8 bases, J lost 7 bases, and 11 bases stayed unmatched. This CDR3 spans 15 amino acids. Germline loops: CDR1 MNHNS, CDR2 SASEGT. CDR3 in DNA: TGTGCCAGCCGCCTTGGACTAGCGGACGGAAATGAGCAGTTCTTC. Translating gives CASRLGLADGNEQFF.

This clonotype was observed at least ten times. The chain employs TRBV12-3 or TRBV12-4 and TRBJ2-1, with TRBD1 matching 10 bases. The CDR3 length is 14 residues. V shed 8 bases, J shed 8 bases, and the junction held 9 bases outside the gene matches. The CDR3 DNA reads as TGTGCCAGCGGCGCGGGACAGGGGATATATGAGCAGTTCTTC. Encoded protein: CASGAGQGIYEQFF.

This clonotype has at least ten counts. V and J are TRBV20-1 and TRBJ2-1; D perhaps matches TRBD1 (5 bases). CDR3 size: 14 residues. Trimming cost V 2 bases and J 1 base, with 9 bases left between them. The germline gives CDR1 DFQATT, CDR2 SNEGSKA (reference sequence). CDR3 protein: CSARQGLSYNEQFF. For the CDR3, the DNA is TGCAGTGCTAGACAGGGATTATCCTACAATGAGCAGTTCTTC.

This clonotype was found a few times. The gene calls are TRBV3-1 and TRBJ2-5; possibly TRBD2 for D (5 bases). CDR1 and CDR2 from the germline V gene are LGHDT and YNNKEL (reference sequence). CDR3 length: 14 residues. V shed 6 bases and J shed 2 bases, with 13 bases lying between them. CDR3 sequence: CASRPKLGQETQYF. The CDR3 coding sequence is TGTGCCAGCAGGCCAAAACTAGGACAAGAGACCCAGTACTTC.

This clonotype has at least ten counts. The genes are TRBV28 and TRBJ1-1, with D maybe TRBD1 (5 bases). This CDR3 is built from 14 residues. Trimming cost V 6 bases and J 4 bases, with 15 bases left between them. Germline-derived CDR1 and CDR2 are MDHEN and SYDVKM. CDR3: CASRVQGWATEAFF. DNA for the CDR3: TGTGCCAGCAGAGTTCAGGGTTGGGCCACTGAAGCTTTCTTT.

This clonotype was observed many times. The rearrangement uses TRBV28 and TRBJ1-6; 7 nucleotides agree with TRBD1. Germline CDR1 and CDR2: MDHEN and SYDVKM. The CDR3 has 11 residues. Trimming at V came to 8 bases and at J to 13 bases, leaving 5 bases not matched to a gene. CDR3 bases: TGTGCCAGCCAAGGGGGCGCGCCCCTCCACTTT. It yields the protein CASQGGAPLHF.

The V gene is TRBV5-1, the J gene TRBJ2-7; possible D gene TRBD2, 6 bases. Germline CDR1 and CDR2: SGHRS and YFSETQ. Between the trimmed V and J ends, which lost 0 bases and 3 bases, there was a span of 13 bases. CDR3 length equals 15 residues. DNA for the CDR3: TGCGCCAGCAGCTTGGGGGAGGACGGGTACTACGAGCAGTACTTC. It is translated as CASSLGEDGYYEQYF.

This clonotype was seen a handful of times. The chain employs TRBV7-9 and TRBJ1-5; TRBD1 aligns across 7 bases. The CDR3 spans 15 residues. Unmatched junction bases numbered 5, after V lost 5 bases and J lost 1 base. CDR1 SEHNR and CDR2 FQNEAQ come from the germline V gene (reference sequence). The CDR3 reads CASSPTGASNQPQHF. The CDR3 bases are TGTGCCAGCAGCCCCACAGGGGCCAGCAATCAGCCCCAGCATTTT.

The chain links TRBV12-3 or TRBV12-4 to TRBJ1-1; D might be TRBD1 (6 bases). Trimming shortened V by 6 bases and J by 6 bases, and 14 bases separated the two germline ends. This CDR3 contains 13 residues. CDR3 coding DNA: TGTGCCAGCAGAACCACAGGGATGGCTGAAGCTTTCTTT. Translation gives CASRTTGMAEAFF.

There are many counts of this clonotype. The chain joins TRBV3-1 to TRBJ2-2; D gene uncertain. Trimming shortened V by 1 base and J by 5 bases, and 5 bases separated the two germline ends. The CDR3 loop spans 13 amino acids. CDR1 LGHDT and CDR2 YNNKEL come from the germline V gene (reference sequence). CDR3 DNA: TGTGCCAGCAGCCAAGGCGGAACCGGGGAGCTGTTTTTT. Amino acid sequence: CASSQGGTGELFF.

This rearrangement joins TRBV19 to TRBJ1-5; no reliable D call. Germline CDR1 and CDR2: LNHDA and SQIVND (reference sequence). The CDR3 has 16 residues. V was clipped by 5 bases and J by 3 bases, with 17 bases between them. CDR3 sequence reads: CASSVPRSVVNQPQHF. The DNA of the CDR3 is TGTGCCAGTAGTGTACCCCGTTCGGTAGTCAATCAGCCCCAGCATTTT.

This clonotype was observed at least ten times. V gene TRBV5-1 combines with J gene TRBJ2-2, with TRBD2 identical over 13 bases. CDR1 and CDR2 from the germline V gene are SGHRS and YFSETQ. Losses at the gene ends were 2 bases for V and 7 bases for J; bases not matched to a gene: 5. This CDR3 has 16 amino acids. The CDR3, as DNA: TGCGCCAGCAGCTTCGGACTAGCGGGAGTGGGCGGGGAGCTGTTTTTT. Its translation: CASSFGLAGVGGELFF.

This clonotype was seen repeatedly, ten times or more. The chain uses TRBV12-3 or TRBV12-4 and TRBJ1-3; D is possibly TRBD1 (5 bases). The CDR3 is made up of 14 amino acids. Trimming took 5 bases from V and 2 from J, leaving 10 bases between them. The CDR3: CASSDRQPGNTIYF. The CDR3 DNA reads TGTGCCAGCAGTGATAGACAGCCTGGAAACACCATATATTTT.

At least ten counts were recorded for this clonotype. The chain employs TRBV6-1 and TRBJ1-6; perhaps TRBD1 as D (5 bases). The CDR3 consists of 15 residues. CDR1 MNHNS and CDR2 SASEGT come from the germline V gene. Trimming removed 0 bases at V and 15 bases at J, with 18 bases between. CDR3 protein: CASSEAGAGYSDLHF. As DNA, the CDR3 is TGTGCCAGCAGTGAAGCCGGGGCAGGGTATTCGGACCTCCACTTT.

A few counts support this clonotype. The chain has TRBV15 and TRBJ1-2; no clear D. Germline V gene sequence: CDR1 LNHNV, CDR2 YYDKDF (reference sequence). The germline V and J ends were trimmed by 1 base and 11 bases, with 8 bases remaining between them. The CDR3 spans 11 residues. The CDR3 region has the DNA TGTGCCACCAGCAGAGGAGGTTGGTACACCTTC. The encoded protein is CATSRGGWYTF.

This clonotype appeared many times. This chain uses TRBV12-3 or TRBV12-4 with TRBJ2-7, with D perhaps matching TRBD2 (6 bases). V shed 8 bases and J shed 13 bases, with 21 bases lying between them. This CDR3 is built from 12 residues. The CDR3 is CASRPGTSLLYF. Written as DNA, the CDR3 is TGTGCCAGCCGACCCGGGACTTCTCTATTATACTTC.

This clonotype occurred many times. The chain is built from TRBV20-1 and TRBJ1-3; unclear D gene. This CDR3 spans 13 amino acids. The germline V gene encodes CDR1 DFQATT and CDR2 SNEGSKA (reference sequence). Trimming pared 3 bases from V and 0 bases from J, leaving 6 bases between. CDR3 coding DNA: TGCAGTGCTAGCGGGGACTCTGGAAACACCATATATTTT. Protein product: CSASGDSGNTIYF.